This passage covers 16 T cell receptor beta chains from one sample sequenced in a study of cytomegalovirus exposure and HLA in healthy donors. 60 Vbeta and 13 Jbeta primers were used in PCR. The assay was immunoSEQ multiplex PCR, and TCRdb's table has in-frame clones only and misses some. Of about 59,000 clones in the sample, 65% to 75% were seen once. The sequenced sample was PBMCs. These receptor sequences come from a man aged 25 to 40 in good health and CMV-seropositive.

The J gene is TRBJ2-5, the V gene TRBV27, with TRBD1 matching over 8 bases. The junction had 2 bases not matched to a gene; V was cut back by 6 bases and J by 2 bases. The CDR3 spans 13 residues. The germline gives CDR1 MNHEY, CDR2 SMNVEV (reference sequence). CDR3 bases: TGTGCCAGCAGGCGGACAGGGCAAGAGACCCAGTACTTC. It encodes CASRRTGQETQYF.

This CDR3 reads CASSPDGRGTGELFF. CDR3 DNA: TGCGCCAGCAGCCCCGACGGGCGGGGGACCGGGGAGCTGTTTTTT. This chain joins TRBV4-1 and TRBJ2-2; 7 bases agree with TRBD2. V lost 4 bases to trimming and J lost 5 bases; unmatched junction nucleotides: 7. Germline V CDR1 and CDR2: MGHRA, YSYEKL. CDR3 length equals 15 residues.

The J gene is TRBJ2-1, the V gene TRBV7-8, with TRBD2 as a possible D gene (6 bases). Germline V gene sequence: CDR1 SGHVS, CDR2 FQNEAQ. This CDR3 contains 16 residues. Trimming cost V 6 bases and J 1 base, with 16 bases left between them. The CDR3 is CASRLKRGVSYNEQFF. CDR3 sequence (DNA): TGTGCCAGCAGATTAAAACGCGGGGTTTCCTACAATGAGCAGTTCTTC.

The rearrangement links TRBV4-3 to TRBJ2-3, with 8 bases identical to TRBD2. Trimming took 3 bases from V and 4 from J; bases not matched to a gene: 9. CDR3 length: 16 amino acids. The V gene's germline CDR1 is LGHNA and CDR2 YSLEER. CDR3 loop: CASSHGGLGFPDTQYF. The CDR3 DNA sequence: TGCGCCAGCAGCCACGGGGGACTAGGGTTCCCAGATACGCAGTATTTT.

This clone was detected only a few times. This chain uses TRBV7-8 with TRBJ2-1, with a weak D call TRBD1 (5 bases). The CDR3 spans 16 residues. V lost 5 bases to trimming and J lost 3 bases, with 17 bases between them. Germline CDR1 SGHVS, CDR2 FQNEAQ. CDR3 sequence (DNA): TGTGCCAGCAGCCGCCAGGGAAGTCCCTACTACAATGAGCAGTTCTTC. The encoded protein is CASSRQGSPYYNEQFF. Filled out from reference TRBV7-8 and TRBJ2-1, the complete variable domain reads GAGVSQSPRYKVAKRGQDVALRCDPISGHVSLFWYQQALGQGPEFLTYFQNEAQLDKSGLPSDRFFAERPEGSVSTLKIQRTQQEDSAVYLCASSRQGSPYYNEQFFGPGTRLTVL.

This chain uses TRBV2 with TRBJ2-1; 10 nucleotides align to TRBD1. The CDR3 is made up of 13 amino acids. After removal of 10 bases from V and 7 bases from J, the junction contained 7 bases not matched to a gene. Germline loops: CDR1 SNHLY, CDR2 FYNNEI. In nucleotides, the CDR3 is TGTGCCATAACGACAGGGGGCCATAATGAGCAGTTCTTC. This encodes CAITTGGHNEQFF.

The rearrangement joins TRBV5-1 to TRBJ2-2; TRBD1 might be the D (5 bases). Germline V gene data show CDR1 as SGHRS and CDR2 as YFSETQ. The CDR3 is 16 residues long. Trimming cost V 0 bases and J 1 base, with 10 bases left between them. Here the CDR3 DNA reads TGCGCCAGCAGCTTGGGATCAACAGGGAACACCGGGGAGCTGTTTTTT. Amino acids: CASSLGSTGNTGELFF.

The V gene is TRBV30, the J gene TRBJ2-1, with D perhaps TRBD1 (6 bases). Germline V gene data show CDR1 as GTSNPN and CDR2 as SVGIG (reference sequence). This CDR3 region has 14 residues. Trimming cost V 4 bases and J 0 bases, with 10 bases left between them. CDR3: CAWNDRISYNEQFF. The CDR3 nucleotides read TGTGCCTGGAACGACAGGATCTCCTACAATGAGCAGTTCTTC.

The gene calls are TRBV19 and TRBJ1-5; D perhaps matches TRBD1 (5 bases). The V end was cut by 3 bases, the J end by 9 bases, with 12 bases between. Germline values: CDR1 LNHDA, CDR2 SQIVND (reference sequence). This CDR3 contains 13 residues. The CDR3 reads CASSITRGRPQHF. The CDR3 DNA sequence: TGTGCCAGTAGTATCACAAGGGGCCGGCCCCAGCATTTT.

This clone was found a few times. The chain couples TRBV28 to TRBJ1-6; D gene unclear. The CDR3 length is 15 residues. Germline V lookup: CDR1 MDHEN, CDR2 SYDVKM. V lost 6 bases to trimming and J lost 0 bases, with 9 bases between them. CDR3 nucleotide sequence: TGTGCCAGCAGAACGGGAAGCTCCTATAATTCACCCCTCCACTTT. The encoded protein is CASRTGSSYNSPLHF.

CDR3 nucleotide sequence: TGTGCCAGCAGCTCCCGGGGGGATTCACCCCTCCACTTT. Translated: CASSSRGDSPLHF. The chain recombines TRBV5-5 with TRBJ1-6; TRBD1 might be the D (5 bases). Trimming took 3 bases from V and 8 from J, leaving 9 bases between them. Germline V gene data show CDR1 as SGHKS and CDR2 as YYEKEE (reference sequence). The CDR3 loop spans 13 amino acids. Based on the CDR3 plus reference TRBV5-5 and TRBJ1-6, the full variable domain is DAGVTQSPTHLIKTRGQQVTLRCSPISGHKSVSWYQQVLGQGPQFIFQYYEKEERGRGNFPDRFSARQFPNYSSELNVNALLLGDSALYLCASSSRGDSPLHFGNGTRLTVT.

This chain connects TRBV7-9 to TRBJ2-3; TRBD2 matches at 11 bases. J was trimmed by 3 bases and V by 4 bases; bases with no gene match: 6. CDR3 length: 16 amino acids. Germline V gene lookup returns CDR1 SEHNR and CDR2 FQNEAQ (reference sequence). This CDR3 is CASSSFSGGATDTQYF. CDR3 DNA: TGTGCCAGCAGCTCATTTAGCGGGGGGGCAACAGATACGCAGTATTTT.

The sample holds one count of this clone. This sequence joins TRBV7-2 and TRBJ1-3, with TRBD1 matching over 7 bases. V gave up 4 bases and J gave up 0 bases; unmatched junction bases: 6. This CDR3 has 16 amino acids. Per germline, CDR1 SGHTA and CDR2 FQGNSA. The CDR3 bases are TGTGCCAGCAGCTCGGGACAGATGATCTCTGGAAACACCATATATTTT. This encodes CASSSGQMISGNTIYF.

The gene calls are TRBV4-3 and TRBJ2-5; 7 bases agree with TRBD1. V shed 1 base and J 2 bases; nucleotides not matched to a gene: 10. The CDR3 runs to 17 residues. The V gene's germline CDR1 is LGHNA and CDR2 YSLEER. In DNA, the CDR3 is TGCGCCAGCAGCCAAGGGTGGGGACAGTTAGATCAAGAGACCCAGTACTTC. This gives the protein CASSQGWGQLDQETQYF.

The J gene is TRBJ1-1, the V gene TRBV29-1; D not certain. V gave up 7 bases and J gave up 1 base, with 13 bases separating them. Germline assignment: CDR1 SQVTM and CDR2 ANQGSEA. The CDR3 runs to 13 residues. The chain's CDR3 is CSARASWNTEAFF. The CDR3 DNA reads as TGCAGCGCCCGAGCGAGTTGGAACACTGAAGCTTTCTTT.

The J gene is TRBJ2-7, the V gene TRBV5-1; 12 bases are a match to TRBD1. This CDR3 is 14 amino acids long. The junction had 0 bases not matched to a gene; V was cut back by 5 bases and J by 0 bases. CDR1 is SGHRS and CDR2 is YFSETQ in the germline V gene. CDR3 region: CASRGQGASYEQYF. The CDR3 bases are TGCGCCAGCAGGGGACAGGGGGCCTCCTACGAGCAGTACTTC.